The sequence of this T cell receptor beta chain was determined in a study of T cells in Graves' hyperthyroidism and ophthalmopathy. General observations from the study: Expanded thyroid clonotypes (above 0.001) were mostly also found in blood.

The CDR3 contains 14 residues. From germline, CDR1 is SGHTA and CDR2 FQGNSA. J was trimmed by 4 bases and V by 5 bases; bases with no gene match: 5. As regards this clonotype: Antigen specificity is unknown.

Amplified TCR beta CDR3 regions came from RNA transcripts. The TCR CDR3 was amplified in a first-round RT-PCR using the HTBI primer set. TCRdb used MiXCR to reprocess the multiplex PCR reads, holding one entry per CDR3 protein. The sample contains about 130,000 distinct CDR3 sequences, 22% of which appear only once. Patients aged 18 to 65 had newly diagnosed hyperthyroidism of under 2 months' duration. Lactation, pregnancy, other autoimmune disease or uncontrolled infection excluded patients. At first hyperthyroidism diagnosis, before any ophthalmopathy symptoms, the blood sample was collected. The V gene is TRBV7-2, the J gene TRBJ2-1, with 7 nucleotides matching TRBD2. This clonotype was obtained from a woman in her 50s with Graves' hyperthyroidism that later progressed to Graves' ophthalmopathy. The material sequenced was blood. The CDR3 is CASSLQAGYNEQFF. As DNA, the CDR3 is TGTGCCAGCAGCCTCCAAGCGGGATACAATGAGCAGTTCTTC.